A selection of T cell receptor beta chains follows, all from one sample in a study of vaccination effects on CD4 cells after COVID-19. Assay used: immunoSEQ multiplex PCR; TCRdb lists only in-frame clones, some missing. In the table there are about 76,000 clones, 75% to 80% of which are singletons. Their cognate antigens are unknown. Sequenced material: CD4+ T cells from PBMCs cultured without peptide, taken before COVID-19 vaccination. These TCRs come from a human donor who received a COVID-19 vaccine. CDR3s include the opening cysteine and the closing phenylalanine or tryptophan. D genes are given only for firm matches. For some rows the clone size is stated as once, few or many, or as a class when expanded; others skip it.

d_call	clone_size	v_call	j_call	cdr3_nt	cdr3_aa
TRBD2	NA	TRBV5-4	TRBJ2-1	TGTGCCAGCAGCGCCGGACTAGCGAGAAGCTCCTACAATGAGCAGTTCTTC	CASSAGLARSSYNEQFF
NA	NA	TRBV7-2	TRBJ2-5	TGTGCCAGCAGCTTATTTGGGGGGTTACAAGAGACCCAGTACTTC	CASSLFGGLQETQYF
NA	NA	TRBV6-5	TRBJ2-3	TGTGCCAGCAGACAGGGGAGGGGAGATACGCGGTATTTT	CASRQGRGDTRYF
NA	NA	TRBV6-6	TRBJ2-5	TGTGCCAGCAGAGGGGCGAACCAAGAGACCCAGTACTTC	CASRGANQETQYF
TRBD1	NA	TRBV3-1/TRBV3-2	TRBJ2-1	TGTGCCAGCAGCCAAGTCCGGGACAGGGATCGGAATGAGCAGTTCTTC	CASSQVRDRDRNEQFF
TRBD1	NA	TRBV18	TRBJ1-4	TGTGCCAGCTCACCAGGACAGGGAGGTGAAAAACTGTTTTTT	CASSPGQGGEKLFF
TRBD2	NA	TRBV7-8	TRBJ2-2	TGTGCCAGCAGCTTAAAGGCGGGGGGGCCGGGCGGGGAGCTGTTTTTT	CASSLKAGGPGGELFF
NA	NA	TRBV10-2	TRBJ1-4	TGCGCCAGCAGTGAGCGATACTCCGGTCTCTTTAATGAAAAACTGTTTTTT	CASSERYSGLFNEKLFF
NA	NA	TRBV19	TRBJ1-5	TGTGCCAGTAGTCCTTGGGCGAATAACAAATACGGGCAGCCCCAGCATTTT	CASSPWANNKYGQPQHF
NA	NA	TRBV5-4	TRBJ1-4	TGTGCCAGCAGTTCGAGCGCAACTAATGAAAAACTGTTTTTT	CASSSSATNEKLFF
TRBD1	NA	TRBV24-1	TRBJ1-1	TGTGCCACCAGTGATAGGACAGGCTCAGAGAGAGCTTTCTTT	CATSDRTGSERAFF
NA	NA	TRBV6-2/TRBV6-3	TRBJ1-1	TGTGCCAGCAGTACTAACAGGCGGTTGGGGAACACTGAAGCTTTCTTT	CASSTNRRLGNTEAFF
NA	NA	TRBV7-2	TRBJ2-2	TGTGCCAGCAGCTTAGCATATGCTGGGGAGCTGTTTTTT	CASSLAYAGELFF
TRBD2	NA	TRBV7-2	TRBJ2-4	TGTGCCAGCAGCTTAGAGATCTCCCCAGCGGGGGACAAAAACATTCAGTACTTC	CASSLEISPAGDKNIQYF
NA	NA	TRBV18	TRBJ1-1	TGTGCCAGCTCACCATATAGGGTTCCCCTGAGGAACACTGAAGCTTTCTTT	CASSPYRVPLRNTEAFF
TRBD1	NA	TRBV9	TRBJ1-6	TGTGCCAGCAGCGCGAACCCGGGACAGGGGGCATCCTATAATTCACCCCTCCACTTT	CASSANPGQGASYNSPLHF
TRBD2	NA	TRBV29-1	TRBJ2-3	TGCAGCGATAGCGGGGGGGCAACAGATACGCAGTATTTT	CSDSGGATDTQYF
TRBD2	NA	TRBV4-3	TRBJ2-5	TGCGCCAGCAGCCTGCGGGGGGCCCCAGAAGAGACCCAGTACTTC	CASSLRGAPEETQYF
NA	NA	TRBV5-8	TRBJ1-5	TGTGCCAGCAGCTTGGACGTGACTGCTAGCAATCAGCCCCAGCATTTT	CASSLDVTASNQPQHF
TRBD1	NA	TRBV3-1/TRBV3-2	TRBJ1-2	TGTGCCAGCAGCGTCCGGGACAGGGGTGGGGGCTACACCTTC	CASSVRDRGGGYTF
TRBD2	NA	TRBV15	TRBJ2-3	TGTGCCACCAGCAGAGGGTTAGCGGGGGGCACAGATACGCAGTATTTT	CATSRGLAGGTDTQYF
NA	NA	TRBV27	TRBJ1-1	TGTGCCAGCAGCCCCCCGGGGGCCAAGAACACTGAAGCTTTCTTT	CASSPPGAKNTEAFF
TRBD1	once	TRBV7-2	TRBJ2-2	TGTGCCAGCAGGGGGACCGGGACAGGGGGTCGAGCCGGGGAGCTGTTTTTT	CASRGTGTGGRAGELFF
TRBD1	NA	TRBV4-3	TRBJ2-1	TGCGCCAGCAGCCCCGGGACAGGGGATTACAATGAGCAGTTCTTC	CASSPGTGDYNEQFF
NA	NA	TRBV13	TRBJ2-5	TGTGCCAGCAGCCTACGGGCAGGGGAAGAGACCCAGTACTTC	CASSLRAGEETQYF
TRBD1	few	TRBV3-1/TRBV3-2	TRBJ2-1	TGTGCCAGCAGCCCTGCTAGGGGGCGAAATGAGCAGTTCTTC	CASSPARGRNEQFF
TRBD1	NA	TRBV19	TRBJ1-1	TGTGCCAGTAGTAGAGACAGGGGGCCCACTGAAGCTTTCTTT	CASSRDRGPTEAFF
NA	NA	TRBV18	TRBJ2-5	TGTGCCAGCTCCGGGTCCTTACAAGAGACCCAGTACTTC	CASSGSLQETQYF
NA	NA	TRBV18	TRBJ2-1	TGTGCCAGCTCACCATGGTTAGGGGCGAGAAATGAGCAGTTCTTC	CASSPWLGARNEQFF
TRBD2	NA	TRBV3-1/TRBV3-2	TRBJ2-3	TGTGCCAGCACGGGGCGGGGGGTTAGCACAGATACGCAGTATTTT	CASTGRGVSTDTQYF
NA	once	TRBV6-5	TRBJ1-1	TGTGCCAGCAGTCTGCGTAGAAACAGAGATGAAGCTTTCTTT	CASSLRRNRDEAFF
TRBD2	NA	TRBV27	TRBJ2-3	TGTGCCAGCAGTTCCCTTAGCGGGGGGGCAGATACGCAGTATTTT	CASSSLSGGADTQYF
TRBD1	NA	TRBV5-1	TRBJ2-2	TGCGCCAGCAGCTCGACAGGACAGGCGAACACCGGGGAGCTGTTTTTT	CASSSTGQANTGELFF
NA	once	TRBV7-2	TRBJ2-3	TGTGCCAGCAGCCCCCAAGGGGATAGCACAGATACGCAGTATTTT	CASSPQGDSTDTQYF
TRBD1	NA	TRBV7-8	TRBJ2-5	TGTGCCAGCAGCCAGGCGACAGGGCAAGAGACCCAGTACTTC	CASSQATGQETQYF
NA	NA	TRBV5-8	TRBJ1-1	TGTGCCAGCCCCACAACCTATAAAATGGGGGAAACTGAAGCTTTCTTT	CASPTTYKMGETEAFF
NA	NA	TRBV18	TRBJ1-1	TGTGCCAGCTCACCAAACAGGAACACTGAAGCTTTCTTT	CASSPNRNTEAFF
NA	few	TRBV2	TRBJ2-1	TGTGCCAGCAGAGGGAGGAAAAGCTCCTACAATGAGCAGTTCTTC	CASRGRKSSYNEQFF
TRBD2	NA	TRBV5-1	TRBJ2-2	TGCGCCAGCAGCGGACTAGCGGGGGGGGCCGGGGAGCTGTTTTTT	CASSGLAGGAGELFF
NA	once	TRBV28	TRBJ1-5	TGTGCCAGCAGTTTTCTCACCAGGGGTGGCAATCAGCCCCAGCATTTT	CASSFLTRGGNQPQHF
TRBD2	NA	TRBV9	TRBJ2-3	TGTGCCAGCAACCCGGGACTAGCGGGAGGAAATACGCAGTATTTT	CASNPGLAGGNTQYF
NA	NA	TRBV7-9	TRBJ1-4	TGTGCCAGCAGGCCCGGGACGGGGAATGAAAAACTGTTTTTT	CASRPGTGNEKLFF
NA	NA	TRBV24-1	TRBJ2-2	TGTGCCACCCGGACGGTGGGACTGCCGAACACCGGGGAGCTGTTTTTT	CATRTVGLPNTGELFF
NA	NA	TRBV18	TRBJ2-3	TGTGCCAGCTCACCTATCCAGGGGACAGATACGCAGTATTTT	CASSPIQGTDTQYF
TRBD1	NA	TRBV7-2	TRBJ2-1	TGTGCCAGCAGCCGGGACAGGGTCAATGAGCAGTTCTTC	CASSRDRVNEQFF
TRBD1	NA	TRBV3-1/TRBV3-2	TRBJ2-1	TGTGCCAGCAGTCTCCCGGACAGGGAGCAGTTCTTC	CASSLPDREQFF
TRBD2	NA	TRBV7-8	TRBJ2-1	TGTGCCAGCAGCTTATATAGCGGGGGGGATAATGAGCAGTTCTTC	CASSLYSGGDNEQFF
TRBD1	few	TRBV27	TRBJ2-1	TGTGCCAGCAGCGCGGGACAGGGTGGCAATGAGCAGTTCTTC	CASSAGQGGNEQFF
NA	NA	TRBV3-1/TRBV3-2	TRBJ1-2	TGTGCCAGCAGCCCCGTCGGGCAGGTTCTCTACACCTTC	CASSPVGQVLYTF
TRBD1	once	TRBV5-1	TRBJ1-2	TGCGCCAGCAGCTTGGGACAGGGAACCGGCTACACCTTC	CASSLGQGTGYTF
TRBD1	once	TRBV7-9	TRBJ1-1	TGTGCCAGCAGCGCCGGGACAGGGGGCACAATGTGGACTGAAGCTTTCTTT	CASSAGTGGTMWTEAFF
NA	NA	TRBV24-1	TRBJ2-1	TGTGCCACCAGTGATTTTCCGGGGACCTACAATGAGCAGTTCTTC	CATSDFPGTYNEQFF
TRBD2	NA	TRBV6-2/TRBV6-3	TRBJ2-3	TGTGCCAGCAGTTACTCCAGACTAGCGGGGAGCACAGATACGCAGTATTTT	CASSYSRLAGSTDTQYF
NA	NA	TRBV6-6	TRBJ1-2	TGTGCCAGCAGTAGCGGGCTACTCTATGGCTACACCTTC	CASSSGLLYGYTF
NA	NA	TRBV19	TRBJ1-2	TGTGCCAGTAGTAGTAACTATGGCTACACCTTC	CASSSNYGYTF
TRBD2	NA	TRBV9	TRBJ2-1	TGTGCCAGCAGCGCAGGAAGACTAGCGGGGAATGAGCAGTTCTTC	CASSAGRLAGNEQFF
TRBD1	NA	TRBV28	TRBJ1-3	TGTGCCAGCAGCCCCCCCGGACAGGGCTCTGGAAACACCATATATTTT	CASSPPGQGSGNTIYF
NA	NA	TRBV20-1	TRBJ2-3	TGCAGTGCTAGAGCGGGGGATACGCAGTATTTT	CSARAGDTQYF
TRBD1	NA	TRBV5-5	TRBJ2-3	TGTGCCAGCAGCCAAACAGGGGACCTCCCCACAGATACGCAGTATTTT	CASSQTGDLPTDTQYF